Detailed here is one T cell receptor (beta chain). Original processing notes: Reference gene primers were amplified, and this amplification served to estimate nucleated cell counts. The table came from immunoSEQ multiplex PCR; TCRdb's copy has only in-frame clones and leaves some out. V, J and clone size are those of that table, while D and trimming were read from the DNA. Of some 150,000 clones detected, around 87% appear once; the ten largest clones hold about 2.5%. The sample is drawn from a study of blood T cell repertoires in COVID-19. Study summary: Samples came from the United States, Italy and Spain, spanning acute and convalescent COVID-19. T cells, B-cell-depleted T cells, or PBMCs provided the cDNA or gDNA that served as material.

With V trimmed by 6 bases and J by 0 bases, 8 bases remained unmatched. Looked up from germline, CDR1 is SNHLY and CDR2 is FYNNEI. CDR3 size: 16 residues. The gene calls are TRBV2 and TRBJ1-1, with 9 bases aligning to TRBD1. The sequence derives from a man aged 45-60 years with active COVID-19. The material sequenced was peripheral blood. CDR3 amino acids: CASSSPGTGLNTEAFF. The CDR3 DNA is TGTGCCAGCAGCAGTCCCGGGACAGGGTTGAACACTGAAGCTTTCTTT.